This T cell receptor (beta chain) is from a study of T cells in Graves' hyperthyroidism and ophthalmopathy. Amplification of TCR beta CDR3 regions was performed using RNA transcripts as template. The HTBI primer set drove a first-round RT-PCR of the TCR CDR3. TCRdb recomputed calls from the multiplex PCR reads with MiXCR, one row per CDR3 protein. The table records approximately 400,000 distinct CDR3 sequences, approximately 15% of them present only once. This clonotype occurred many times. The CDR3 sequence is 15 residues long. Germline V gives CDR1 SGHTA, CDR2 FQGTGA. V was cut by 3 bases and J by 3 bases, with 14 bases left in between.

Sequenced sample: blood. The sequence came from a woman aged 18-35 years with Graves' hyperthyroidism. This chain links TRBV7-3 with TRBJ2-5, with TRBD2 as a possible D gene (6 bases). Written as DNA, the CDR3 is TGTGCCAGCAGCTTTAGGGCAGGGAGGAAAGAGACCCAGTACTTC. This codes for CASSFRAGRKETQYF. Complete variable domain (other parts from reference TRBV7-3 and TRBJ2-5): GAGVSQTPSNKVTEKGKYVELRCDPISGHTALYWYRQSLGQGPEFLIYFQGTGAADDSGLPNDRFFAVRPEGSVSTLKIQRTERGDSAVYLCASSFRAGRKETQYFGPGTRLLVL.